These T cell receptor beta chains were read from a single sample in a study of T cell responses to AZD1222 COVID-19 vaccine. Only in-frame clones appear in the TCRdb table, and some are missing; sequencing was by immunoSEQ multiplex PCR. The sample lists 100,000 to 130,000 clones; approximately 89% were seen once. The source material was peripheral blood, sampled on day 0 of MenACWY control vaccination. All receptors derive from an adult in good health. Each CDR3 is given with its conserved first and last residue. The order of the fields is V gene, clone size, J gene, CDR3 protein. Some rows have no size entry. The others give once, few or many, or a class for an expanded clone.

>TRBV5-6|.|TRBJ2-5
CASSLQGSETQYF
>TRBV15|once|TRBJ1-2
CATSRAPGTSGGYTF
>TRBV27|.|TRBJ1-2
CASRLRDSPVSGYTF
>TRBV5-1|.|TRBJ1-3
CASSLVPGAAGNTIYF
>TRBV12-3/TRBV12-4|.|TRBJ1-1
CASSFWDTEAFF
>TRBV18|.|TRBJ2-3
CASSPGSERGPSSTDTQYF
>TRBV19|.|TRBJ1-6
CASSTGQGVPPLHF
>TRBV10-3|.|TRBJ1-1
CAISADAEAFF
>TRBV5-1|.|TRBJ2-5
CASSLVSSEAETQYF
>TRBV7-3|.|TRBJ1-3
CASSTGTGNTIYF
>TRBV27|few|TRBJ1-2
CASSFGGSNYGYTF
>TRBV5-1|.|TRBJ2-3
CASSAGQGPDTQYF
>TRBV11-2|once|TRBJ1-4
CASSFYPGDSRSTNEKLFF
>TRBV25-1|.|TRBJ2-7
CASSRSGGGSYEQYF
>TRBV25-1|.|TRBJ1-4
CASSDLLGEKLFF
>TRBV11-2|.|TRBJ2-5
CASSFEGGGEAQYF
>TRBV28|.|TRBJ1-1
CASSLAGRLPNTEAFF
>TRBV7-2|.|TRBJ1-5
CASSPRLDQPQHF
>TRBV12-3/TRBV12-4|.|TRBJ1-4
CASGYAEKLFF
>TRBV19|.|TRBJ1-1
CATQTWDRRTEAFF
>TRBV4-1|.|TRBJ2-3
CASSHPRGYTDTQYF
>TRBV12-3/TRBV12-4|once|TRBJ1-2
CASSADANYGYTF
>TRBV9|.|TRBJ2-7
CASTPTGDSYEQYF
>TRBV11-3|.|TRBJ1-3
CASSLDWKNTIYF
>TRBV2|.|TRBJ1-1
CATLGQGITEAFF
>TRBV30|.|TRBJ1-5
CAWSWTGNQPQHF
>TRBV6-2/TRBV6-3|once|TRBJ1-2
CASSYLTGGYTF
>TRBV30|.|TRBJ1-1
CAWSKGGGTEAFF
>TRBV18|.|TRBJ2-7
CASSPPGQGPYEQYF
>TRBV7-8|.|TRBJ2-1
CASSLGRKVEQFF
>TRBV3-1/TRBV3-2|.|TRBJ1-1
CASSPRDRQTEAFF